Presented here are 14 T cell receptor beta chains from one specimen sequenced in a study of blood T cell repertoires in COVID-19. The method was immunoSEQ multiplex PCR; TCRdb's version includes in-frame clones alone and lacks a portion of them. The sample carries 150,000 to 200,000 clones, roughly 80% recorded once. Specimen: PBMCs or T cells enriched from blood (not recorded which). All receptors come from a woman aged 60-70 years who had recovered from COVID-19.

The CDR3 reads CASSPRGGRGSYEQYF. As DNA, the CDR3 is TGTGCCAGCAGCCCTCGGGGGGGAAGGGGGTCCTACGAGCAGTACTTC. This sequence joins TRBV14 and TRBJ2-7, with TRBD2 matching over 8 bases. The CDR3 sequence is 16 residues long. The trim removed 4 bases at V and 1 base at J, leaving 9 bases unmatched. Germline V gives CDR1 SGHDN, CDR2 FVKESK.

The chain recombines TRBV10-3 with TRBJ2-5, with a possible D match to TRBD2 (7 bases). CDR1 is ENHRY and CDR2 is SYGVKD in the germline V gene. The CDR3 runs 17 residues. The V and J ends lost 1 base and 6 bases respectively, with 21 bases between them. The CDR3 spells CAISEFDAGALPQTQYF. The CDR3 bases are TGTGCCATCAGTGAGTTCGATGCGGGGGCCCTGCCGCAGACCCAGTACTTC.

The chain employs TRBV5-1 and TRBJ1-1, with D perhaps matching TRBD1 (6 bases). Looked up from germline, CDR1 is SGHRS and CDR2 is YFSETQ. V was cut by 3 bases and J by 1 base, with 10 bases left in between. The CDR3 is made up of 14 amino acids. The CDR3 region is CASSSKTGNTEAFF. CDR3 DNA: TGCGCCAGCAGCTCTAAGACAGGGAACACTGAAGCTTTCTTT.

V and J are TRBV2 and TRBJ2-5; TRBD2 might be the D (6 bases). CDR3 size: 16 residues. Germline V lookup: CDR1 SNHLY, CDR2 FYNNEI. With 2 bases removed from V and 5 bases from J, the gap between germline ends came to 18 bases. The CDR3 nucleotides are TGTGCCAGCAGTGAATTTGGCGGGGAATCGTGGGAGACCCAGTACTTC. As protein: CASSEFGGESWETQYF.

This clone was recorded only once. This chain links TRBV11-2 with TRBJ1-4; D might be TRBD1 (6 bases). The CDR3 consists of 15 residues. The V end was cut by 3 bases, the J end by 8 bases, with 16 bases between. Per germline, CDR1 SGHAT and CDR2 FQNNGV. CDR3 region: CASSFRGALREKLFF. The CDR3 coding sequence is TGTGCCAGCAGCTTCCGGGGGGCGCTTAGGGAAAAACTGTTTTTT.

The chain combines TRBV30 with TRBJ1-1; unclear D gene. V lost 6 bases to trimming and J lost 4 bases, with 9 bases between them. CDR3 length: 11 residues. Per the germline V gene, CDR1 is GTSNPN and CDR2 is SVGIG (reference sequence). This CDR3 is CACRSGTEAFF. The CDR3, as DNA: TGTGCCTGTCGGTCGGGCACTGAAGCTTTCTTT. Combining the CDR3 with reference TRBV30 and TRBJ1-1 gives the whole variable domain SQTIHQWPATLVQPVGSPLSLECTVEGTSNPNLYWYRQAAGRGLQLLFYSVGIGQISSEVPQNLSASRPQDRQFILSSKKLLLSDSGFYLCACRSGTEAFFGQGTRLTVV.

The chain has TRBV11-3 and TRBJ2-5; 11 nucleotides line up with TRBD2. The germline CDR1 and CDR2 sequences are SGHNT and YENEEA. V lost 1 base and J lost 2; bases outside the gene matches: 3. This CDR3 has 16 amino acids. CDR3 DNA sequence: TGTGCCAGCAGCTTAGGGGCTAGCGGGAGGCAAGAGACCCAGTACTTC. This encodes CASSLGASGRQETQYF.

The CDR3 nucleotides read TGTGCCACCAGCAGGCAGGGAGGGGACACTGAAGCTTTCTTT. The encoded protein is CATSRQGGDTEAFF. V usage is TRBV15 and J usage is TRBJ1-1, with D possibly matching TRBD1 (5 bases). The CDR3 covers 14 residues. Germline CDR1 is LNHNV and CDR2 is YYDKDF (reference sequence). V was trimmed by 3 bases and J by 3 bases, leaving 11 bases between them.

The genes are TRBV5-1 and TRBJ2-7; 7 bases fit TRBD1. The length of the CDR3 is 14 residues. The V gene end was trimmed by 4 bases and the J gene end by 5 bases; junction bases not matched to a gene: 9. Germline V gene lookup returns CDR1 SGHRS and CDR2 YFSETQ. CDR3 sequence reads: CASSPWDSADEQYF. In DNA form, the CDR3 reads TGCGCCAGCAGCCCGTGGGACAGCGCGGACGAGCAGTACTTC.

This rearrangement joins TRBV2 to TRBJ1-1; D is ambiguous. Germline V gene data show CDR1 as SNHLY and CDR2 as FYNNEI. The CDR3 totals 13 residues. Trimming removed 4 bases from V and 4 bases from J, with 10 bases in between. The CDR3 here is CASSGSGFTEAFF. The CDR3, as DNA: TGTGCCAGCAGTGGGTCAGGTTTCACTGAAGCTTTCTTT.

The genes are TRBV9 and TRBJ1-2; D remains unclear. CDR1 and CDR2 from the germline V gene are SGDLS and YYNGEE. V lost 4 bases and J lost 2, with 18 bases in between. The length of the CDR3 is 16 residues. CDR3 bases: TGTGCCAGCAGCAATTCCCAAGCGGCGGGGAACTATGGCTACACCTTC. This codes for CASSNSQAAGNYGYTF.

CDR3 DNA sequence: TGCAGCGTTGGAGGCGTGAACACTGAAGCTTTCTTT. Its translation: CSVGGVNTEAFF. This chain links TRBV29-1 with TRBJ1-1; D not resolved. From germline, CDR1 is SQVTM and CDR2 ANQGSEA. There are 12 residues in the CDR3. Trimming removed 4 bases at V and 0 bases at J, with 6 bases between. Full variable domain (rest looked up from reference TRBV29-1 and TRBJ1-1): SAVISQKPSRDICQRGTSLTIQCQVDSQVTMMFWYRQQPGQSLTLIATANQGSEATYESGFVIDKFPISRPNLTFSTLTVSNMSPEDSSIYLCSVGGVNTEAFFGQGTRLTVV.

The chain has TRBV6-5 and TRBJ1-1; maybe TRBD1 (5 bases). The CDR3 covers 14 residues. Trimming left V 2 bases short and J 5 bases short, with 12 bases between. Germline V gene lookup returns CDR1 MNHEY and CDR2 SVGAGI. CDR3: CASSYKSGGTEAFF. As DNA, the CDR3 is TGTGCCAGCAGTTACAAGTCTGGGGGGACTGAAGCTTTCTTT.

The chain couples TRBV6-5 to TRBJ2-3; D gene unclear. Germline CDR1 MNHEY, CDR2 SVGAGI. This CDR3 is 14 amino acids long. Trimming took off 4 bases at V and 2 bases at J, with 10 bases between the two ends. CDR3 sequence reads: CASSSRVDTDTQYF. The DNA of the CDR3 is TGTGCCAGCAGTTCTCGGGTTGACACAGATACGCAGTATTTT.